These 16 T cell receptor beta chains came from one sample sequenced in a study of blood T cell repertoires in COVID-19 (dated by TCRdb to about 2020). The library was obtained by the immunoSEQ multiplex PCR assay. Imported from immuneACCESS, the table was reduced by TCRdb to in-frame sequences with V and J called. These copies leave out some clones; in studies compared against another copy, an unresolved V gene accounts for under half, and the cause of the remainder is not known. A total of approximately 52,000 clones appear in this sample, approximately 85% of them only once. The biggest ten clones account for about 9.4% of the sample. Sample: peripheral blood. These receptors were collected from a human donor in a cohort sampled during active COVID-19.

The chain couples TRBV5-1 to TRBJ1-1; 7 bases fit TRBD1. The J segment lost 7 bases and the V segment lost 3 bases, leaving 6 bases of the junction unmatched. This CDR3 region has 13 residues. Germline-derived CDR1 and CDR2 are SGHRS and YFSETQ. CDR3 coding DNA: TGCGCCAGCAGCTCACAGGGGTTTGATGAAGCTTTCTTT. Amino acids: CASSSQGFDEAFF.

The V and J genes are TRBV6-1 and TRBJ1-3; TRBD1 might be the D (6 bases). CDR3 length: 17 amino acids. Trimming removed 1 base at V and 0 bases at J, with 13 bases between. Per germline, CDR1 MNHNS and CDR2 SASEGT. The CDR3 region has the DNA TGTGCCAGCAGTGAAGTGGGACACCTTTCCTCTGGAAACACCATATATTTT. Its translation: CASSEVGHLSSGNTIYF.

This chain joins TRBV5-4 and TRBJ2-1; 7 nucleotides match TRBD2. Trimming removed 2 bases from V and 7 bases from J; junction bases left unmatched: 9. The CDR3 has 15 amino acids. CDR1 SGHNT and CDR2 YYREEE come from the germline V gene (reference sequence). The DNA for the CDR3 is TGTGCCAGCAGCTTTGGGGGGAGGGCCGGGAATGAGCAGTTCTTC. Its translation: CASSFGGRAGNEQFF. Filled out from reference TRBV5-4 and TRBJ2-1, the complete variable domain reads ETGVTQSPTHLIKTRGQQVTLRCSSQSGHNTVSWYQQALGQGPQFIFQYYREEENGRGNFPPRFSGLQFPNYSSELNVNALELDDSALYLCASSFGGRAGNEQFFGPGTRLTVL.

J is TRBJ2-7 and V is TRBV14, with D possibly matching TRBD2 (5 bases). Germline-derived CDR1 and CDR2 are SGHDN and FVKESK. The V end lost 1 base, the J end lost 11 bases, and 15 bases lay between the germline ends. This CDR3 region has 13 residues. CDR3 loop: CASSQATSTREYF. CDR3 DNA sequence: TGTGCCAGCAGCCAAGCCACTAGTACGAGGGAGTACTTC.

The V and J genes are TRBV12-3 or TRBV12-4 and TRBJ1-2; D remains ambiguous. The CDR3 has 12 amino acids. V lost 3 bases and J 4 bases, leaving 6 bases between the germline ends. The DNA for the CDR3 is TGTGCCAGCAGTTTGGAGGGCTATGGCTACACCTTC. This sequence encodes CASSLEGYGYTF.

This sequence joins TRBV10-3 and TRBJ2-7; tentative D call: TRBD2 (6 bases). Germline CDR1 is ENHRY and CDR2 is SYGVKD. The V and J ends lost 0 bases and 3 bases respectively, with 9 bases between them. The CDR3 is 14 amino acids. CDR3 sequence reads: CAISESGSGYEQYF. The CDR3 nucleotides read TGTGCCATCAGTGAGTCTGGTAGCGGCTACGAGCAGTACTTC.

The V call is TRBV5-1, the J call TRBJ2-5; 9 bases align to TRBD2. The CDR3 loop spans 14 amino acids. From germline, CDR1 is SGHRS and CDR2 YFSETQ. J lost 4 bases, V lost 5 bases, and 6 bases had no gene match. The CDR3 nucleotides are TGCGCCAGCAGTGGTAGCGGGAGCGGAGAGACCCAGTACTTC. It encodes CASSGSGSGETQYF.

This chain connects TRBV28 to TRBJ1-5; a possible D gene is TRBD1 (5 bases). From germline, CDR1 is MDHEN and CDR2 SYDVKM. CDR3 size: 16 residues. V was clipped by 5 bases and J by 0 bases, with 14 bases between them. This CDR3 is CASSIRRGDSNQPQHF. In DNA, the CDR3 is TGTGCCAGCAGTATCCGTCGGGGGGATAGCAATCAGCCCCAGCATTTT.

The chain has TRBV5-1 and TRBJ2-2, with 7 bases aligning to TRBD1. Germline V lookup: CDR1 SGHRS, CDR2 YFSETQ. Unmatched junction bases numbered 7, after V lost 4 bases and J lost 7 bases. This CDR3 is built from 14 residues. The CDR3 DNA follows: TGCGCCAGCAGCCAGGGGGATAGGAGCGGGGAGCTGTTTTTT. It specifies CASSQGDRSGELFF.

This rearrangement joins TRBV12-1 to TRBJ2-7; the table's D call of TRBD1 was not tested on the DNA. TRBV12-1 is a listed pseudogene. The CDR3 loop spans 15 amino acids. CDR3: CASSLAPGQGGEQYF. CDR3 DNA: TGTGCCAGCAGCTTGGCTCCGGGACAGGGTGGCGAGCAGTACTTC.

The chain is built from TRBV23-1 and TRBJ2-7, with TRBD1 identical over 8 bases. TRBV23-1 is sorted into the ORF group, with uncertain function. The CDR3 has 17 residues. V lost 0 bases to trimming and J lost 3 bases; unmatched junction nucleotides: 10. CDR3 DNA: TGCGCCAGCAGTCAATCGATCGGACAGGGACCTTTCTACGAGCAGTACTTC. This encodes CASSQSIGQGPFYEQYF.

The chain links TRBV19 to TRBJ1-6, with D unresolved. Germline CDR1 and CDR2: LNHDA and SQIVND (reference sequence). Between the trimmed V and J ends, which lost 3 bases and 5 bases, there was a span of 8 bases. This CDR3 is 14 amino acids long. CDR3 nucleotide sequence: TGTGCCAGTAGTATCTCGGGTAATAATTCACCCCTCCACTTT. Protein sequence: CASSISGNNSPLHF.

The chain links TRBV9 to TRBJ2-2; 7 bases line up with TRBD2. The V segment lost 0 bases and the J segment 1 base; nucleotides outside the gene matches: 3. The germline V gene has CDR1 SGDLS and CDR2 YYNGEE. The CDR3 covers 16 residues. The CDR3 nucleotides are TGTGCCAGCAGCGTAGCCCCGGGAGGGAACACCGGGGAGCTGTTTTTT. Encoded protein: CASSVAPGGNTGELFF.

This clone was picked up one time. The J gene is TRBJ2-1, the V gene TRBV6-6, with 14 bases identical to TRBD2. Germline V gene lookup returns CDR1 MNHNY and CDR2 SVGAGI (reference sequence). The CDR3 contains 15 residues. V was pared by 6 bases and J by 6 bases, with 4 bases of the junction left unmatched. The CDR3 coding sequence is TGTGCCAGCAGCCTCGGGACTAGCGGGGGCAATGAGCAGTTCTTC. This translates into CASSLGTSGGNEQFF.

The V call is TRBV27, the J call TRBJ2-5, with a weak D call TRBD1 (5 bases). CDR1 MNHEY and CDR2 SMNVEV come from the germline V gene (reference sequence). The CDR3 runs 14 residues. Trimming cost V 5 bases and J 1 base, with 11 bases left between them. In nucleotides, the CDR3 is TGTGCCAGCAGTCAACGACAGCCCCAAGAGACCCAGTACTTC. Its protein is CASSQRQPQETQYF.

The chain is built from TRBV6-5 and TRBJ1-6; unclear D gene. The V end was cut by 6 bases, the J end by 11 bases, with 17 bases between. The CDR3 contains 14 residues. Germline V gene data show CDR1 as MNHEY and CDR2 as SVGAGI. The CDR3 coding sequence is TGTGCCAGCAGGGCCACACCATTGTCGACACCCCTCCACTTT. It yields the protein CASRATPLSTPLHF.